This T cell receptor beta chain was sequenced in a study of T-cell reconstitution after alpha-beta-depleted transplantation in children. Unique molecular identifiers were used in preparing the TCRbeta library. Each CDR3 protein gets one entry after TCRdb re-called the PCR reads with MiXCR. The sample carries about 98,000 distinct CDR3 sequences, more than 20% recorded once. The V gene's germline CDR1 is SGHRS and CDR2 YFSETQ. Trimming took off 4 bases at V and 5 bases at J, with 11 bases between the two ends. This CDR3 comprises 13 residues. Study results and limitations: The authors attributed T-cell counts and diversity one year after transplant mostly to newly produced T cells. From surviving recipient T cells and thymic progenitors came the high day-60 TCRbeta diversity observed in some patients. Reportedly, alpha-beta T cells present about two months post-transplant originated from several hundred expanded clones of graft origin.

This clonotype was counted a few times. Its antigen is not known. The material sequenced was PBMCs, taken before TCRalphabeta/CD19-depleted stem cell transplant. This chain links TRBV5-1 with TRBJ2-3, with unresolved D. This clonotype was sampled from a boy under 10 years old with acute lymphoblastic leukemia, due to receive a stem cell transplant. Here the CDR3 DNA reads TGCGCCAGCAGCACCCGTTTTGGAGATACGCAGTATTTT. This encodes CASSTRFGDTQYF.